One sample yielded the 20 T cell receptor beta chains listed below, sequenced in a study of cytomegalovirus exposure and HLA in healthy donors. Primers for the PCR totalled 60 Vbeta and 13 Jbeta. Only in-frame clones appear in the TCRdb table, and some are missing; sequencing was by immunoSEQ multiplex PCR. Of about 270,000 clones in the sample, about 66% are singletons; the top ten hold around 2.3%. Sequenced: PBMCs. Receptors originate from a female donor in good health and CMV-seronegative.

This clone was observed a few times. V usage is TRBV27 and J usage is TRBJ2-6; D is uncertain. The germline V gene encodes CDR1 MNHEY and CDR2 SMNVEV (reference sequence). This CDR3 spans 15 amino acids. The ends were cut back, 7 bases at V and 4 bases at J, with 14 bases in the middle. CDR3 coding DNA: TGTGCCAGCACCCAACGGAGTGTAGGGGCCAACGTCCTGACTTTC. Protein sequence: CASTQRSVGANVLTF.

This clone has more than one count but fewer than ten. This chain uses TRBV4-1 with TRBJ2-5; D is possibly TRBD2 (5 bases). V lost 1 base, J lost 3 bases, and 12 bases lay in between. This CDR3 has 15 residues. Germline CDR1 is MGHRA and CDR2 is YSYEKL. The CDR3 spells CASSQGSGWEETQYF. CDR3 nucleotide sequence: TGCGCCAGCAGCCAAGGGTCGGGGTGGGAAGAGACCCAGTACTTC.

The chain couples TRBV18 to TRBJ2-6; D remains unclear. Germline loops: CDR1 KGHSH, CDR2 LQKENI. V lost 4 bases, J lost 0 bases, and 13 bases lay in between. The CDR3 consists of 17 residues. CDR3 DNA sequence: TGTGCCAGCTCACTACTCTTGTCGGGCTCTGGGGCCAACGTCCTGACTTTC. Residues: CASSLLLSGSGANVLTF.

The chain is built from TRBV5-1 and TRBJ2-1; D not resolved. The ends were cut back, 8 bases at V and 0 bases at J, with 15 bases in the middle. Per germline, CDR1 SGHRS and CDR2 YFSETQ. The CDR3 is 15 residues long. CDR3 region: CASSRLTSSYNEQFF. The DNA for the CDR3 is TGCGCCAGTTCCCGACTGACGAGCTCCTACAATGAGCAGTTCTTC.

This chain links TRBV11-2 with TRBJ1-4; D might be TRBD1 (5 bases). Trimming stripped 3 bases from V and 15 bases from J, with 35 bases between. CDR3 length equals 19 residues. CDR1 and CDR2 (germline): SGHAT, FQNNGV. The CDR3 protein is CASSLAHEELGPELGGVFF. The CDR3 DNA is TGTGCCAGCAGCTTGGCACACGAAGAACTGGGACCCGAGTTAGGCGGGGTGTTTTTT.

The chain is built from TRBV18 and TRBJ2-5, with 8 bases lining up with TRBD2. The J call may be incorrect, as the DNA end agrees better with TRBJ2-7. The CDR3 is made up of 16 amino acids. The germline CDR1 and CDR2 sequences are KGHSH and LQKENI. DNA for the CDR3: TGTGCCAGCTCACCGGAGAGCGGGAGAGTCATCTACGAGCAGTACTTC. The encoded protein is CASSPESGRVIYEQYF.

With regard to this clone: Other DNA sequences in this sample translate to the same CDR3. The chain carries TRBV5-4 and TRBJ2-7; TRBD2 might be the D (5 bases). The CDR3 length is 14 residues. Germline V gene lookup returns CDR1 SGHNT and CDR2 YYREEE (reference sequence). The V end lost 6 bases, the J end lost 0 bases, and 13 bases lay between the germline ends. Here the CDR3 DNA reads TGTGCCAGCACACTAGACCGTAGCTCCTACGAGCAGTACTTC. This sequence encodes CASTLDRSSYEQYF. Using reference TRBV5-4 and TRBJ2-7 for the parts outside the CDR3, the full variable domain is ETGVTQSPTHLIKTRGQQVTLRCSSQSGHNTVSWYQQALGQGPQFIFQYYREEENGRGNFPPRFSGLQFPNYSSELNVNALELDDSALYLCASTLDRSSYEQYFGPGTRLTVT.

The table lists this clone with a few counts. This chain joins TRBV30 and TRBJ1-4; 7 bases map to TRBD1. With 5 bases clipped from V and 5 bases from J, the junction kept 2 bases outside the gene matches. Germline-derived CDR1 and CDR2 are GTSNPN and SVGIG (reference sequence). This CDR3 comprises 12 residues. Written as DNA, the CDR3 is TGTGCCTGGCGACAGGGAAATGAAAAACTGTTTTTT. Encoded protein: CAWRQGNEKLFF.

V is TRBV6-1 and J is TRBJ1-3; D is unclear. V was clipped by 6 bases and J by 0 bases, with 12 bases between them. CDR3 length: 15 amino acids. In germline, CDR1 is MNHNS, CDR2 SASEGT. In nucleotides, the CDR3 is TGTGCCAGCAGAGCCCGCCGCGGCTCTGGAAACACCATATATTTT. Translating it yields CASRARRGSGNTIYF.

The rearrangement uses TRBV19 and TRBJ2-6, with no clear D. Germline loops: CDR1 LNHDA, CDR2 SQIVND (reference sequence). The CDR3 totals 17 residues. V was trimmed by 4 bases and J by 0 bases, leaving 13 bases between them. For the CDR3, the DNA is TGTGCCAGTAGTACGCAAACCCTGAGCTCTGGGGCCAACGTCCTGACTTTC. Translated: CASSTQTLSSGANVLTF.

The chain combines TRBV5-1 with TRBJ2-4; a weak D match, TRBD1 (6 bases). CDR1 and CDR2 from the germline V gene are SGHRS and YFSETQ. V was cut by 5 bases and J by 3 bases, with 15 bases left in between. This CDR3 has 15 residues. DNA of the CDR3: TGCGCCAGCAGACAAGCGGACAGTGGCAAAAACATTCAGTACTTC. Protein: CASRQADSGKNIQYF.

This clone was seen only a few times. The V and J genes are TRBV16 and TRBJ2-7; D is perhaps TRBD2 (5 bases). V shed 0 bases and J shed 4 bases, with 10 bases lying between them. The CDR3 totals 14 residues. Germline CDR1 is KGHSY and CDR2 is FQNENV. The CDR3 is CASSQSGSVYEQYF. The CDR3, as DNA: TGTGCCAGCAGCCAATCTGGTAGCGTGTACGAGCAGTACTTC.

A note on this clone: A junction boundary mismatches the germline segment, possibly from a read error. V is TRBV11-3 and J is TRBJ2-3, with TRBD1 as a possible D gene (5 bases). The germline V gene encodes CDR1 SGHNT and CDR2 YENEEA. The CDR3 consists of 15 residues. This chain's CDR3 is CASSIDSSGTDTQYF. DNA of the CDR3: TGTGCCAGCAGCATAGACAGTTCAGGCACAGATACGCAGTATTTT.

The CDR3 nucleotides are TGCGCCAGCAGCTTCCAACCGGGGGGACAGGGCTACGAGCAGTACTTC. It specifies CASSFQPGGQGYEQYF. The chain links TRBV5-1 to TRBJ2-7, with 9 nucleotides matching TRBD1. CDR3 length: 16 amino acids. J gave up 3 bases and V 2 bases, and 9 bases lay outside the gene matches. Per germline, CDR1 SGHRS and CDR2 YFSETQ.

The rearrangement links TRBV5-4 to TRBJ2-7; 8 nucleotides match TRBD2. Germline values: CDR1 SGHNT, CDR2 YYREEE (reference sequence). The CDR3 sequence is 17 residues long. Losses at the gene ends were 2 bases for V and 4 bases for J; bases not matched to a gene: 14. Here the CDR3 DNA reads TGTGCCAGCAGCTTCTGGACTAGCCTTCACTCCGGGTACGAGCAGTACTTC. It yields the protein CASSFWTSLHSGYEQYF.

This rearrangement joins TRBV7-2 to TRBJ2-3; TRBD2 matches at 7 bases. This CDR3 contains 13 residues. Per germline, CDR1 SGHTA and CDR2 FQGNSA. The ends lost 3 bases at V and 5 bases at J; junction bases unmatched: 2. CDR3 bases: TGTGCCAGCAGCTTTGGCGGGAGAGATACGCAGTATTTT. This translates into CASSFGGRDTQYF.

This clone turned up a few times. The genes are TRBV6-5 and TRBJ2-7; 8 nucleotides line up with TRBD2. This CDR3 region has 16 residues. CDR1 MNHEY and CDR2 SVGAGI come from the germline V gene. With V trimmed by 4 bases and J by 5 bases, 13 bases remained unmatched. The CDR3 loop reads CASSSIGGGGRHEQYF. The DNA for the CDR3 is TGTGCCAGCAGTTCCATCGGGGGGGGCGGGAGACACGAGCAGTACTTC.

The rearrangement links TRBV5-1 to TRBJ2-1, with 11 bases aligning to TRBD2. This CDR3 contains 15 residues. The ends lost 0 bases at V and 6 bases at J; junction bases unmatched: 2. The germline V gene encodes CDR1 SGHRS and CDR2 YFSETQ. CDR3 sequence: CASSLGSGRGNEQFF. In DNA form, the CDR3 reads TGCGCCAGCAGCTTGGGTAGCGGGAGGGGCAATGAGCAGTTCTTC. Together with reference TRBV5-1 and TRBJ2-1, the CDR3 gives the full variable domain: KAGVTQTPRYLIKTRGQQVTLSCSPISGHRSVSWYQQTPGQGLQFLFEYFSETQRNKGNFPGRFSGRQFSNSRSEMNVSTLELGDSALYLCASSLGSGRGNEQFFGPGTRLTVL.

The CDR3 region has the DNA TGTGCCAGCAGCGCAAGGGACAGGGGGCTCTACGAGCAGTACTTC. Translated: CASSARDRGLYEQYF. The chain recombines TRBV9 with TRBJ2-7, with TRBD1 matching over 12 bases. CDR1 and CDR2 (germline): SGDLS, YYNGEE. V was pared by 3 bases and J by 3 bases, with 4 bases of the junction left unmatched. The CDR3 sequence is 15 residues long. The full variable domain, in which reference TRBV9 and TRBJ2-7 provide the parts outside the CDR3, is DSGVTQTPKHLITATGQRVTLRCSPRSGDLSVYWYQQSLDQGLQFLIQYYNGEERAKGNILERFSAQQFPDLHSELNLSSLELGDSALYFCASSARDRGLYEQYFGPGTRLTVT.

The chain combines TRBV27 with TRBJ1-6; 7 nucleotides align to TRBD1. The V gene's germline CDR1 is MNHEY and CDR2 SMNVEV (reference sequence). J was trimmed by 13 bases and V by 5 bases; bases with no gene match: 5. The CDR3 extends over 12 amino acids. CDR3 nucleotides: TGTGCCAGCAGTCCTACGGACAGGCCCCTCCACTTT. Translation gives CASSPTDRPLHF.